These 10 T cell receptor beta chains share one sample of origin, sequenced in a study of vaccination and CD4 T cells after COVID-19. Their antigen targets remain unknown. At the Johns Hopkins FTIC core, DNA taken from cultured CD4+ T cells was sequenced by way of the Oncomine TCR Beta short-read assay. Genomic DNA was extracted from cultured CD4+ T cells. TCRdb redid the calling of the PCR reads with MiXCR, one entry per CDR3 protein. The sample has fewer than 13,000 distinct CDR3 sequences, 30% to 40% seen once. Documented treatment: approximately 9-day PBMC culture with coronavirus spike peptide pools or control peptides (ViraFEST assay). During the years 2011-2018, before the COVID-19 pandemic, the unexposed donor's CD4+ T cells were collected. Specimen: CD4+ T cells from blood, cultured in vitro. The receptor source for this set is a human donor in good health.

This rearrangement joins TRBV5-4 to TRBJ2-3, with TRBD2 matching over 9 bases. This CDR3 has 15 amino acids. Unmatched junction bases numbered 5, after V lost 5 bases and J lost 1 base. Germline V gives CDR1 SGHNT, CDR2 YYREEE (reference sequence). In nucleotides, the CDR3 is TGTGCCAGCAGTCCTACTAGCGGGCGCACAGATACGCAGTATTTT. Translating it yields CASSPTSGRTDTQYF.

This chain links TRBV4-3 with TRBJ2-5, with D possibly matching TRBD2 (6 bases). The CDR3 has 19 residues. CDR1 and CDR2 from the germline V gene are LGHNA and YSLEER. V was pared by 0 bases and J by 4 bases, with 24 bases between. The CDR3 region has the DNA TGCGCCAGCAGCCAAGATCTCGTTTTGGGCGGGAAGGTGGGAGAGACCCAGTACTTC. Protein product: CASSQDLVLGGKVGETQYF.

This clonotype was seen only a few times. The rearrangement joins TRBV2 to TRBJ1-1; TRBD1 matches at 7 bases. Germline CDR1 SNHLY, CDR2 FYNNEI. The J segment lost 1 base and the V segment lost 2 bases, leaving 1 base of the junction unmatched. CDR3 length: 14 amino acids. CDR3 coding DNA: TGTGCCAGCAGTGAAACAGGGGCGAACACTGAAGCTTTCTTT. This translates into CASSETGANTEAFF. Full variable domain (outside the CDR3, taken from reference TRBV2 and TRBJ1-1): EPEVTQTPSHQVTQMGQEVILRCVPISNHLYFYWYRQILGQKVEFLVSFYNNEISEKSEIFDDQFSVERPDGSNFTLKIRSTKLEDSAMYFCASSETGANTEAFFGQGTRLTVV.

This clonotype has just a few counts. V gene TRBV7-9 combines with J gene TRBJ2-7; 9 nucleotides agree with TRBD1. This CDR3 contains 13 residues. Per germline, CDR1 SEHNR and CDR2 FQNEAQ (reference sequence). V trimming: 5 bases; J trimming: 3 bases; junction bases outside the gene matches: 2. The CDR3 here is CASSRGQGYEQYF. In nucleotides, the CDR3 is TGTGCCAGCAGCCGGGGACAGGGCTACGAGCAGTACTTC. Based on the CDR3 plus reference TRBV7-9 and TRBJ2-7, the full variable domain is DTGVSQNPRHKITKRGQNVTFRCDPISEHNRLYWYRQTLGQGPEFLTYFQNEAQLEKSRLLSDRFSAERPKGSFSTLEIQRTEQGDSAMYLCASSRGQGYEQYFGPGTRLTVT.

This clonotype was recorded a few times. The chain uses TRBV6-2 or TRBV6-3 and TRBJ1-2; 10 bases align to TRBD1. V lost 5 bases and J lost 5; bases outside the gene matches: 11. The CDR3 spans 16 residues. The germline V gene encodes CDR1 MNHEY and CDR2 SVGEGT. CDR3 bases: TGTGCCAGCAGTCAGCCGGGACAGGGGATCCGGTATGGCTACACCTTC. It encodes CASSQPGQGIRYGYTF.

Only a few counts were recorded for this clonotype. The chain links TRBV6-5 to TRBJ2-5, with D hard to call. V lost 3 bases, J lost 7 bases, and 15 bases lay in between. Germline V lookup: CDR1 MNHEY, CDR2 SVGAGI. The CDR3 extends over 14 amino acids. The DNA of the CDR3 is TGTGCCAGCAGTTATGGGCCACCTTTCGGGACCCAGTACTTC. It is translated as CASSYGPPFGTQYF.

This clonotype was counted only a few times. The J gene is TRBJ1-1, the V gene TRBV20-1; TRBD1 agrees at 9 bases. The CDR3 has 14 residues. CDR1 is DFQATT and CDR2 is SNEGSKA in the germline V gene (reference sequence). V dropped 6 bases and J dropped 5; count of bases not matched to a gene: 10. CDR3 sequence reads: CSAYHGQGRTEAFF. The DNA of the CDR3 is TGCAGTGCCTACCACGGACAGGGGAGGACTGAAGCTTTCTTT.

In its sample, this clonotype is medium-sized (0.01 to 0.1%). The chain links TRBV20-1 to TRBJ2-3, with D uncertain. Germline assignment: CDR1 DFQATT and CDR2 SNEGSKA (reference sequence). V lost 5 bases and J lost 6, with 9 bases in between. The CDR3 length is 11 residues. The CDR3 loop is CSAYSRDTQYF. DNA for the CDR3: TGCAGTGCTTACTCGAGGGATACGCAGTATTTT.

The V call is TRBV20-1, the J call TRBJ1-1, with a possible D match to TRBD1 (5 bases). CDR3 length: 14 amino acids. The germline gives CDR1 DFQATT, CDR2 SNEGSKA (reference sequence). The V and J ends lost 5 bases and 3 bases respectively, with 16 bases between them. The CDR3 reads CSAPGLGVDTEAFF. As DNA, the CDR3 is TGCAGTGCTCCAGGGTTGGGGGTTGACACTGAAGCTTTCTTT.

In this sample, this clonotype turned up a few times. The gene calls are TRBV7-9 and TRBJ2-5; D gene uncertain. V shed 3 bases and J shed 3 bases, with 11 bases lying between them. Per germline, CDR1 SEHNR and CDR2 FQNEAQ (reference sequence). CDR3 size: 14 residues. The CDR3 loop reads CASSLWARKETQYF. The CDR3 nucleotides are TGTGCCAGCAGCTTGTGGGCCAGGAAAGAGACCCAGTACTTC. Variable domain in full (rest from reference TRBV7-9 and TRBJ2-5): DTGVSQNPRHKITKRGQNVTFRCDPISEHNRLYWYRQTLGQGPEFLTYFQNEAQLEKSRLLSDRFSAERPKGSFSTLEIQRTEQGDSAMYLCASSLWARKETQYFGPGTRLLVL.